This TCR beta chain was identified in a study of regulatory T cells in long-lasting Graves disease. This clonotype was seen a few times. Libraries of TCR beta came from iRepertoire HTBI primers plus Arm-PCR of CDR3 regions. Each CDR3 protein gets one entry after TCRdb re-called the multiplex PCR reads with MiXCR. The repertoire holds 400,000 to 550,000 distinct CDR3 sequences, with around 15% as singletons. As for time point: newly diagnosed GD, antithyroid drugs for less than 3 months. PBMC RNA was the source of the TCR library. Patients came through an endocrinology department, and that department was in Xi'an, China. This same sample was also taken into another study, of T cells in Graves' hyperthyroidism and ophthalmopathy. That work contributes: Blood held most thyroid clonotypes expanded above 0.001 frequency.

The TCR originated in a woman in her twenties or thirties with Graves disease. The source was peripheral blood mononuclear cells (PBMCs), collected at new diagnosis, from a patient treated with antithyroid drugs.

CDR3 amino acids: CASSLDRGLAGPGETQYF. CDR3 bases: TGTGCCAGCAGCTTGGATCGGGGACTAGCGGGACCAGGAGAGACCCAGTACTTC. The chain uses TRBV5-8 and TRBJ2-5; the match to TRBD2 covers 13 bases. CDR3 length equals 18 residues. V lost 0 bases to trimming and J lost 4 bases; unmatched junction nucleotides: 9. From germline, CDR1 is SGHTS and CDR2 YDEGEE.